This T cell receptor (beta chain) was sequenced in a study of T cells in Graves' hyperthyroidism and ophthalmopathy. Background on the study: The authors collected peripheral blood at initial diagnosis, before any treatment.

Patients with uncontrolled infections, other autoimmune diseases, pregnancy or lactation were excluded. Study-wide results and limits: Blood also contained most expanded thyroid clonotypes above 0.001.

This clonotype showed up just a few times. Its antigen is not known. The germline V gene encodes CDR1 SGHTA and CDR2 FQGNSA. The V and J ends lost 4 bases and 0 bases, in that order; junction bases with no gene match: 1. This CDR3 spans 15 amino acids. Researchers took RNA transcripts and amplified the TCR beta CDR3 regions from them. HTBI primers drove first-round RT-PCR of the TCR CDR3. MiXCR was run by TCRdb on the multiplex PCR reads, yielding one entry per CDR3 protein. The table has roughly 160,000 distinct CDR3 sequences, 9.4% seen once. The sequenced sample consisted of blood. The chain uses TRBV7-2 and TRBJ2-2; 8 bases fit TRBD1. This TCR derives from a woman younger than 35 with Graves' hyperthyroidism that later progressed to Graves' ophthalmopathy. The CDR3 loop reads CASSWGQANTGELFF. CDR3 bases: TGTGCCAGCAGCTGGGGACAGGCGAACACCGGGGAGCTGTTTTTT. Full variable domain (remainder filled in from reference TRBV7-2 and TRBJ2-2): GAGVSQSPSNKVTEKGKDVELRCDPISGHTALYWYRQSLGQGLEFLIYFQGNSAPDKSGLPSDRFSAERTGGSVSTLTIQRTQQEDSAVYLCASSWGQANTGELFFGEGSRLTVL.